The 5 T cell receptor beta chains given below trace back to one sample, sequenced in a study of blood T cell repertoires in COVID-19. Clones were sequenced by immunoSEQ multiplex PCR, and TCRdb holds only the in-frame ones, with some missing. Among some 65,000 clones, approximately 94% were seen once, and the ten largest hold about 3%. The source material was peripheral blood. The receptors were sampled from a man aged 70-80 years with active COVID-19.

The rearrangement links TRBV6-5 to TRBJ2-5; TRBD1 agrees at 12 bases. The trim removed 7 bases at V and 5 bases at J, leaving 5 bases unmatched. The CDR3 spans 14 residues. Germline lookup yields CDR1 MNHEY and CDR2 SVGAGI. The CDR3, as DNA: TGTGCCAGCAACCGGGACAGGGGGCGGGAGACCCAGTACTTC. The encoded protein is CASNRDRGRETQYF.

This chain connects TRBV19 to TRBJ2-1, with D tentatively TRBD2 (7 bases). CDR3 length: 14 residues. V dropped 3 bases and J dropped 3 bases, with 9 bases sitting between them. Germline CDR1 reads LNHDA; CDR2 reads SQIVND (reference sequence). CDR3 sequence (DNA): TGTGCCAGTAGTATCGGGGGGCTCTACAATGAGCAGTTCTTC. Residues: CASSIGGLYNEQFF. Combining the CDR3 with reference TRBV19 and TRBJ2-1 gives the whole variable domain DGGITQSPKYLFRKEGQNVTLSCEQNLNHDAMYWYRQDPGQGLRLIYYSQIVNDFQKGDIAEGYSVSREKKESFPLTVTSAQKNPTAFYLCASSIGGLYNEQFFGPGTRLTVL.

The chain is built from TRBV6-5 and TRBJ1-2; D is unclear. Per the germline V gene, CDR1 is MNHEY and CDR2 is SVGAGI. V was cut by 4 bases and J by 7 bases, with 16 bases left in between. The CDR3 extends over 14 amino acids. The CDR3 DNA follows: TGTGCCAGCAGTTTACGGGAATTGTCCTCTGGCTACACCTTC. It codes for CASSLRELSSGYTF.

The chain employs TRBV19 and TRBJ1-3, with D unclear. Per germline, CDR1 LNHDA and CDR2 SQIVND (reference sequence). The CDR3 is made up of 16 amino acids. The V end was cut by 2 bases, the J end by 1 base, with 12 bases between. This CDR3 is CASSIKGGVSGNTIYF. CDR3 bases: TGTGCCAGTAGTATAAAAGGAGGAGTTTCTGGAAACACCATATATTTT.

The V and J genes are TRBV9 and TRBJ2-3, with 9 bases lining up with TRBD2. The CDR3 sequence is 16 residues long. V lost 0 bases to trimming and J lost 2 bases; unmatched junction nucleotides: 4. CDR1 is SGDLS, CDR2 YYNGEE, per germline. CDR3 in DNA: TGTGCCAGCAGCGTAGCGCGGGGGGGAATCACAGATACGCAGTATTTT. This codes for CASSVARGGITDTQYF. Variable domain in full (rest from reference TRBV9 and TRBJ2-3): DSGVTQTPKHLITATGQRVTLRCSPRSGDLSVYWYQQSLDQGLQFLIQYYNGEERAKGNILERFSAQQFPDLHSELNLSSLELGDSALYFCASSVARGGITDTQYFGPGTRLTVL.